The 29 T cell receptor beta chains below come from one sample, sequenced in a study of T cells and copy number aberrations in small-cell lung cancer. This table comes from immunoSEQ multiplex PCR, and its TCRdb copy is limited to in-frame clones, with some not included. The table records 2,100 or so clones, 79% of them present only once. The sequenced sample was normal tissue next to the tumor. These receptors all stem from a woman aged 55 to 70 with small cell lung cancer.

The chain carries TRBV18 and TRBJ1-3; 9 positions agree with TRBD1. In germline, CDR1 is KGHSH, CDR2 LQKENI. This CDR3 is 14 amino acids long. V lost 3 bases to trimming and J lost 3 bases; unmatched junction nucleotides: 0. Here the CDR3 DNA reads TGTGCCAGCTCACCGGGACAGGGTGGAAACACCATATATTTT. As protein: CASSPGQGGNTIYF.

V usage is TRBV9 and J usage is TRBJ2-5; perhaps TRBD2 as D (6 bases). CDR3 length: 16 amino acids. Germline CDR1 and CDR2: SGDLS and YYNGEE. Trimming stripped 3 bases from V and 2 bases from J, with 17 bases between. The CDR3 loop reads CASSAGVGGTQETQYF. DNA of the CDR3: TGTGCCAGCAGCGCAGGCGTGGGAGGAACGCAAGAGACCCAGTACTTC.

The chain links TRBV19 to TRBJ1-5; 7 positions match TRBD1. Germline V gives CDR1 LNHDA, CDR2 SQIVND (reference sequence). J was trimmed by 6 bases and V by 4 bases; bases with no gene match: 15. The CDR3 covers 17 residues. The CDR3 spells CASSTNVGTVGSQPQHF. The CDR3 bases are TGTGCCAGTAGTACCAACGTCGGGACAGTGGGCAGTCAGCCCCAGCATTTT.

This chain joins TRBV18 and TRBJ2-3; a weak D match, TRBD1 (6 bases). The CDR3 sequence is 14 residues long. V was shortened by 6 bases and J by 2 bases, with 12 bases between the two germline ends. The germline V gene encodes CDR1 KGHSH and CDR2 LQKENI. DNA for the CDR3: TGTGCCAGCTCCCCCCAGGGGTTCACAGATACGCAGTATTTT. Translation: CASSPQGFTDTQYF.

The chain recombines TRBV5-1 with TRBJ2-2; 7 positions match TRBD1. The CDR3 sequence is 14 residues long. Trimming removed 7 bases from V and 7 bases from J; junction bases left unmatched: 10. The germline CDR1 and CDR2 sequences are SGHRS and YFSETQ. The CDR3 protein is CASELGQYNGELFF. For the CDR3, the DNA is TGCGCCAGCGAGCTGGGACAGTATAACGGGGAGCTGTTTTTT.

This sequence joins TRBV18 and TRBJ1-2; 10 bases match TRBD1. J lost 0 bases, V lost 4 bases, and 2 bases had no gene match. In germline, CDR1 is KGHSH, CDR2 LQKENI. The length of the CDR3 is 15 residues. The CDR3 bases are TGTGCCAGCTCACTGACAGGGGGCGCTAACTATGGCTACACCTTC. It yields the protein CASSLTGGANYGYTF.

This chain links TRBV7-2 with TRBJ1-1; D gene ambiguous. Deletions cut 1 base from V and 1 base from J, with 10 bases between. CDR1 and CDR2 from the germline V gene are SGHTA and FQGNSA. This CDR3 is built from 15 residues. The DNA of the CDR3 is TGTGCCAGCAGCTTAGGGGAACAGAAGAACACTGAAGCTTTCTTT. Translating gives CASSLGEQKNTEAFF.

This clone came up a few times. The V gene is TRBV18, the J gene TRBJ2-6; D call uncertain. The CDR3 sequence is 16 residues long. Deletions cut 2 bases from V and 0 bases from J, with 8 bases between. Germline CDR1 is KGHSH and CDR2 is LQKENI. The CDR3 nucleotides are TGTGCCAGCTCACCAGAGATCCCCTCTGGGGCCAACGTCCTGACTTTC. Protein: CASSPEIPSGANVLTF.

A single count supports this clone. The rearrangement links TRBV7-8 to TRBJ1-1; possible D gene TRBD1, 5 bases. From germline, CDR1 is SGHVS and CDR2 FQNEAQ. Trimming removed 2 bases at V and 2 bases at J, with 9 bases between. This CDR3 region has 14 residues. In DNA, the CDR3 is TGTGCCAGCAGCTTACAGCAGGGAAACACTGAAGCTTTCTTT. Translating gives CASSLQQGNTEAFF. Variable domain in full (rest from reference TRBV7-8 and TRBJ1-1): GAGVSQSPRYKVAKRGQDVALRCDPISGHVSLFWYQQALGQGPEFLTYFQNEAQLDKSGLPSDRFFAERPEGSVSTLKIQRTQQEDSAVYLCASSLQQGNTEAFFGQGTRLTVV.

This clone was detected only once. The chain's CDR3 is CASGDSQETQYF. CDR3 nucleotides: TGCGCCAGCGGGGATAGCCAAGAGACCCAGTACTTC. The chain links TRBV5-1 to TRBJ2-5; D gene uncertain. There are 12 residues in the CDR3. CDR1 and CDR2 from the germline V gene are SGHRS and YFSETQ. Trimming took 7 bases from V and 1 from J, leaving 8 bases between them.

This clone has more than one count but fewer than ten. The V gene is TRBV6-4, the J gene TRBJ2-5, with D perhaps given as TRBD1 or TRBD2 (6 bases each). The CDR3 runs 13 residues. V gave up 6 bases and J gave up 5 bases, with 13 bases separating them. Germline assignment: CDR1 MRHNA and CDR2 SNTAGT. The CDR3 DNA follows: TGTGCCAGCAGCACCGGGGGCGGGGAGACCCAGTACTTC. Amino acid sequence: CASSTGGGETQYF.

This CDR3 reads CASSQRTSGGWDTGELFF. DNA for the CDR3: TGCGCCAGCAGCCAACGTACTAGCGGGGGATGGGACACCGGGGAGCTGTTTTTT. The rearrangement links TRBV4-1 to TRBJ2-2, with TRBD2 identical over 11 bases. The CDR3 is made up of 18 amino acids. The germline gives CDR1 MGHRA, CDR2 YSYEKL. V shed 2 bases, J shed 3 bases, and the junction held 8 bases outside the gene matches.

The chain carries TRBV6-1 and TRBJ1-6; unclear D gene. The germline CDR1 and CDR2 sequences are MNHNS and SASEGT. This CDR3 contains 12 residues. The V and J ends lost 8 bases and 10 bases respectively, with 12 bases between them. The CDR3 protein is CASGDGVSPLHF. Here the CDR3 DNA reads TGTGCCAGCGGGGATGGGGTATCACCCCTCCACTTT.

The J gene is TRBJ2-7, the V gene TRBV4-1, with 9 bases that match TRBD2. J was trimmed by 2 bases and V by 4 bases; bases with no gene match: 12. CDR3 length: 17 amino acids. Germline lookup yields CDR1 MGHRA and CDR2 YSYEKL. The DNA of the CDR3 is TGCGCCAGCAGCCCCTACCCAAGCGGGGGGAACCCCTACGAGCAGTACTTC. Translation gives CASSPYPSGGNPYEQYF.

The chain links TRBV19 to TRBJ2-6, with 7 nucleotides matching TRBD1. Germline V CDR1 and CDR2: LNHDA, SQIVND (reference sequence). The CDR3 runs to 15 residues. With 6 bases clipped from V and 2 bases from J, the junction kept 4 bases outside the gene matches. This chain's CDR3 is CASSDDRAGANVLTF. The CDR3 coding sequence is TGTGCCAGTAGCGATGACAGGGCTGGGGCCAACGTCCTGACTTTC. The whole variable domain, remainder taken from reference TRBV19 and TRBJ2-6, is DGGITQSPKYLFRKEGQNVTLSCEQNLNHDAMYWYRQDPGQGLRLIYYSQIVNDFQKGDIAEGYSVSREKKESFPLTVTSAQKNPTAFYLCASSDDRAGANVLTFGAGSRLTVL.

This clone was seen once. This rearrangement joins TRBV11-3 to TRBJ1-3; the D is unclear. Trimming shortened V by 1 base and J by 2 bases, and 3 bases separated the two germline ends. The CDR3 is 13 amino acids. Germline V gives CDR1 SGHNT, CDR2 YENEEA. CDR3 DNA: TGTGCCAGCAGCTTAGGCGCTGGAAACACCATATATTTT. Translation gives CASSLGAGNTIYF.

CDR3 sequence (DNA): TGCGCCAGCAGCGTGTGGGGGGCGAACACCGGGGAGCTGTTTTTT. Protein product: CASSVWGANTGELFF. The rearrangement uses TRBV5-1 and TRBJ2-2, with D possibly TRBD2 on 6 matching bases. In germline, CDR1 is SGHRS, CDR2 YFSETQ. The length of the CDR3 is 15 residues. Trimming cost V 4 bases and J 0 bases, with 10 bases left between them.

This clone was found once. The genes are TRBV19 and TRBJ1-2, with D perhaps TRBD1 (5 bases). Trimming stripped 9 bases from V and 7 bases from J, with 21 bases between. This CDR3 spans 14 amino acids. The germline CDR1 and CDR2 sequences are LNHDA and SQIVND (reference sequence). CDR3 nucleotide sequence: TGTGCCAGCACGGAGGCCAAGGGGCTAGGTGGCTACACCTTC. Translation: CASTEAKGLGGYTF.

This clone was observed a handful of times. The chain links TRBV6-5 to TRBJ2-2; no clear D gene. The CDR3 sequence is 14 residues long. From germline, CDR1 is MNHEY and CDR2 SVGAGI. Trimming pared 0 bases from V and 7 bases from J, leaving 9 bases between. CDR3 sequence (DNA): TGTGCCAGCAGTTACTCAAGTAGCATCGGGGAGCTGTTTTTT. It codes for CASSYSSSIGELFF.

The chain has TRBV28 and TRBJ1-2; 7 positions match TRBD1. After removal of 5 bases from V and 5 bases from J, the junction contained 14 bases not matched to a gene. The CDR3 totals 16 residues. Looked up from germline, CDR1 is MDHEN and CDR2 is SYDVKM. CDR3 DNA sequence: TGTGCCAGCAGTACTTACTCGACAGGGCCGGAGTATGGCTACACCTTC. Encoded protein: CASSTYSTGPEYGYTF.

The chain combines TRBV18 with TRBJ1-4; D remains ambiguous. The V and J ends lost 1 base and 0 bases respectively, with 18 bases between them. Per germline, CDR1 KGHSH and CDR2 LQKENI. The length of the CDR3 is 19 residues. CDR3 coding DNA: TGTGCCAGCTCACCACTTTACCCGGTAGACACATCAACTAATGAAAAACTGTTTTTT. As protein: CASSPLYPVDTSTNEKLFF.

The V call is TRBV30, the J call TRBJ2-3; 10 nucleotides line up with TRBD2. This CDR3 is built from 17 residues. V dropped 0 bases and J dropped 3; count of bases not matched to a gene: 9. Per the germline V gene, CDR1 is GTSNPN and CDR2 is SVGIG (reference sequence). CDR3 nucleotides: TGTGCCTGGAGTGTAATGACTAGCGGGTCGAGGACAGATACGCAGTATTTT. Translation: CAWSVMTSGSRTDTQYF.

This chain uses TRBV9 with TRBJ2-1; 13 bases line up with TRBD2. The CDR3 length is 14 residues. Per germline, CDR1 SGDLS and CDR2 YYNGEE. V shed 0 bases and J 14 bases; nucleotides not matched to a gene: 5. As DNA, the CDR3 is TGTGCCAGCAGCGTAGAGGGACTAGCGGGGATGGAGTTCTTC. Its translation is CASSVEGLAGMEFF.

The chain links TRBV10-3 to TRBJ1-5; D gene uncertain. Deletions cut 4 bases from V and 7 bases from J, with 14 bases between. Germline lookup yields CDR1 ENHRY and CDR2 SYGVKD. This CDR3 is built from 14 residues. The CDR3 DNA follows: TGTGCCATCAGTGTTGGAGGGTCGGGCCAGCCCCAGCATTTT. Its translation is CAISVGGSGQPQHF.

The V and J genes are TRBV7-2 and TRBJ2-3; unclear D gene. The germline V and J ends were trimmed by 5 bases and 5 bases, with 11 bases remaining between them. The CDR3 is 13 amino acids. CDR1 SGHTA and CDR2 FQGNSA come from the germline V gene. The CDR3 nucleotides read TGTGCCAGCAGCGCAAGAATAGGAGATACGCAGTATTTT. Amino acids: CASSARIGDTQYF.

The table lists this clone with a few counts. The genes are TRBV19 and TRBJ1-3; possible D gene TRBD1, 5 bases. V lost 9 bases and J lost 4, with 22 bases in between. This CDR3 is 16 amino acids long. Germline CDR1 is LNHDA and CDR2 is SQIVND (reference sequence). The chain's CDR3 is CASLLGSSRGGNTIYF. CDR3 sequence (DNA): TGTGCCAGCTTACTCGGGTCCTCGAGGGGCGGAAACACCATATATTTT.

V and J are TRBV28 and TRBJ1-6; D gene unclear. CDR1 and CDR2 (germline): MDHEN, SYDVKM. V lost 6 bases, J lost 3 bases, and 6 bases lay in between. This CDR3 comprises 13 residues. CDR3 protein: CASRWGYNSPLHF. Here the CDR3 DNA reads TGTGCCAGCAGATGGGGCTATAATTCACCCCTCCACTTT.

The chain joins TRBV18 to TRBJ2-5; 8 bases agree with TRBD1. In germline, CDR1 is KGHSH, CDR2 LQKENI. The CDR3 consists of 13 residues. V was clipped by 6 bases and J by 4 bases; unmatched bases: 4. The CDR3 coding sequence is TGTGCCAGCTCGGTTGACAGGGGAGAGACCCAGTACTTC. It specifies CASSVDRGETQYF.

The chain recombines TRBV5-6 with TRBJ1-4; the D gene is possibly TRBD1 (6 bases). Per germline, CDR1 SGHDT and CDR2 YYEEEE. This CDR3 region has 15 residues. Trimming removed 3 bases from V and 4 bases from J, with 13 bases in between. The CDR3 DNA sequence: TGTGCCAGCAGCTCTTGGGGGCCGGATAATGAAAAACTGTTTTTT. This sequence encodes CASSSWGPDNEKLFF.